The 30 T cell receptor beta chains in this list originate from one sample, sequenced in a study of OX40 agonist ivuxolimab in advanced cancers. Sequencing used immunoSEQ multiplex PCR; TCRdb keeps in-frame clones, though not all of them. The sample holds tens of thousands of clones, around 90% seen once. The source material was CD4+ or CD8+ T cells sorted from blood, sampled in a trial of the OX40 agonist ivuxolimab. These receptors originate from an adult with an advanced solid tumor such as melanoma, head and neck, liver or kidney cancer.

Concerning this clone itself: One junction end disagrees with the germline gene, perhaps due to a read error. The chain recombines TRBV28 with TRBJ1-5, with D perhaps matching TRBD1 (5 bases). The CDR3 loop spans 12 amino acids. Germline CDR1 is MDHEN and CDR2 is SYDVKM. The CDR3 sequence: CASTIPDTPLCF. As DNA, the CDR3 is TGTGCCAGCACCATCCCGGACACCCCCCTTTGTTTT.

This sequence joins TRBV5-6 and TRBJ2-7; D might be TRBD1 or TRBD2, each matching 6 bases. V was pared by 4 bases and J by 4 bases, with 12 bases between. The CDR3 runs to 13 residues. Germline CDR1 SGHDT, CDR2 YYEEEE. CDR3 sequence reads: CASSPWGAYEQYF. Here the CDR3 DNA reads TGTGCCAGCAGCCCGTGGGGGGCATACGAGCAGTACTTC.

V usage is TRBV4-2 and J usage is TRBJ2-5; unclear D gene. The length of the CDR3 is 14 residues. CDR1 is LGHNA, CDR2 YNFKEQ, per germline. V shed 1 base and J shed 1 base, with 7 bases lying between them. CDR3 region: CASSQGVTQETQYF. CDR3 DNA: TGTGCCAGCAGCCAAGGGGTTACCCAAGAGACCCAGTACTTC.

This clone was detected a few times. Here the CDR3 reads CASSDEFLGQANSPLHF. As DNA, the CDR3 is TGTGCCAGCAGTGATGAGTTTTTGGGACAGGCAAATTCACCCCTCCACTTT. The chain is built from TRBV6-1 and TRBJ1-6; TRBD1 matches at 8 bases. With V trimmed by 3 bases and J by 7 bases, 11 bases remained unmatched. The CDR3 has 17 residues. Germline lookup yields CDR1 MNHNS and CDR2 SASEGT.

The chain uses TRBV15 and TRBJ2-2; D is unresolved. Germline loops: CDR1 LNHNV, CDR2 YYDKDF (reference sequence). V lost 4 bases and J 0 bases, leaving 6 bases between the germline ends. CDR3 length: 14 amino acids. CDR3: CATSTWTNTGELFF. The CDR3 DNA reads as TGTGCCACCAGCACCTGGACGAACACCGGGGAGCTGTTTTTT.

The CDR3 loop reads CASSYGTEAFF. CDR3 nucleotide sequence: TGTGCCAGCAGTTACGGGACTGAAGCTTTCTTT. V usage is TRBV6-6 and J usage is TRBJ1-1; D gene ambiguous. V shed 2 bases and J shed 5 bases, with 3 bases lying between them. This CDR3 is 11 amino acids long. Looked up from germline, CDR1 is MNHNY and CDR2 is SVGAGI (reference sequence).

The gene calls are TRBV27 and TRBJ2-3, with 7 nucleotides matching TRBD2. CDR3 size: 16 residues. Germline lookup yields CDR1 MNHEY and CDR2 SMNVEV (reference sequence). With V trimmed by 5 bases and J by 0 bases, 8 bases remained unmatched. Here the CDR3 DNA reads TGTGCCAGCAGTACCCTGAGCGGGACTAGCACAGATACGCAGTATTTT. This gives the protein CASSTLSGTSTDTQYF.

The chain carries TRBV6-5 and TRBJ1-1; no clear D gene. Germline V gene data show CDR1 as MNHEY and CDR2 as SVGAGI. Trimming took off 1 base at V and 6 bases at J, with 18 bases between the two ends. CDR3 length equals 16 residues. The CDR3 region is CASSYYGVRIRSEAFF. The CDR3 DNA is TGTGCCAGCAGTTACTATGGGGTTCGAATTAGGTCTGAAGCTTTCTTT.

The sample holds one count of this clone. This chain links TRBV6-6 with TRBJ1-1; the D is unclear. The V gene's germline CDR1 is MNHNY and CDR2 SVGAGI (reference sequence). The V and J ends lost 4 bases and 6 bases respectively, with 15 bases between them. CDR3 length equals 14 residues. The CDR3 loop reads CASSWPQIGSEAFF. In DNA, the CDR3 is TGTGCCAGCAGTTGGCCCCAGATAGGGTCTGAAGCTTTCTTT.

V gene TRBV28 combines with J gene TRBJ2-5; TRBD2 aligns across 7 bases. V shed 6 bases, J shed 5 bases, and the junction held 12 bases outside the gene matches. Germline V gene lookup returns CDR1 MDHEN and CDR2 SYDVKM. This CDR3 has 15 amino acids. The CDR3 sequence: CASSPLLAGVETQYF. In nucleotides, the CDR3 is TGTGCCAGCAGCCCTTTACTTGCGGGAGTGGAGACCCAGTACTTC.

This chain joins TRBV27 and TRBJ2-2; D gene unclear. The V end was cut by 4 bases, the J end by 9 bases, with 9 bases between. The length of the CDR3 is 12 residues. Germline V gene sequence: CDR1 MNHEY, CDR2 SMNVEV (reference sequence). The CDR3 loop reads CASSSPVRELFF. Here the CDR3 DNA reads TGTGCCAGCAGTTCCCCCGTCCGGGAGCTGTTTTTT.

The rearrangement uses TRBV28 and TRBJ2-5; maybe TRBD2 (6 bases). Germline CDR1 is MDHEN and CDR2 is SYDVKM. Trimming stripped 7 bases from V and 5 bases from J, with 14 bases between. The CDR3 is 13 residues long. As DNA, the CDR3 is TGTGCCAGCACGCGGGAAGGTTGGGAGACCCAGTACTTC. This codes for CASTREGWETQYF.

V usage is TRBV11-3 and J usage is TRBJ2-7; D not resolved. Deletions cut 7 bases from V and 0 bases from J, with 13 bases between. The CDR3 length is 14 residues. Germline CDR1 SGHNT, CDR2 YENEEA. This CDR3 is CASTQTVRSYEQYF. The CDR3 nucleotides read TGTGCCAGCACCCAGACGGTTCGCTCCTACGAGCAGTACTTC.

The chain is built from TRBV19 and TRBJ2-7, with 10 bases that match TRBD1. V lost 5 bases, J lost 1 base, and 5 bases stayed unmatched. The length of the CDR3 is 15 residues. CDR1 and CDR2 (germline): LNHDA, SQIVND (reference sequence). The CDR3 DNA is TGTGCCAGTAGTGTAGGGACAGGGGCGTCCTACGAGCAGTACTTC. Protein: CASSVGTGASYEQYF.

V gene TRBV29-1 combines with J gene TRBJ2-1; tentatively, D is TRBD1 (6 bases). This CDR3 is built from 12 residues. Germline lookup yields CDR1 SQVTM and CDR2 ANQGSEA. Trimming removed 6 bases from V and 6 bases from J, with 12 bases in between. CDR3 residues: CSVKDSSNEQFF. CDR3 nucleotide sequence: TGCAGCGTCAAGGACAGTTCCAATGAGCAGTTCTTC.

The V gene is TRBV15, the J gene TRBJ2-6, with D perhaps matching TRBD1 (5 bases). The germline gives CDR1 LNHNV, CDR2 YYDKDF (reference sequence). The CDR3 runs to 17 residues. V lost 1 base to trimming and J lost 1 base, with 11 bases between them. DNA for the CDR3: TGTGCCACCAGCAGAGTAGGGGAAGGGTCTGGGGCCAACGTCCTGACTTTC. It translates to CATSRVGEGSGANVLTF.

The rearrangement joins TRBV2 to TRBJ2-1; D is unclear. The V end was cut by 5 bases, the J end by 0 bases, with 17 bases between. The germline V gene has CDR1 SNHLY and CDR2 FYNNEI. The length of the CDR3 is 17 residues. For the CDR3, the DNA is TGTGCCAGCAGTCCCCGTGCCCAAATAGGCTCCTACAATGAGCAGTTCTTC. Protein: CASSPRAQIGSYNEQFF.

The V and J genes are TRBV7-6 and TRBJ1-1, with D hard to call. Deletions cut 1 base from V and 0 bases from J, with 6 bases between. Germline CDR1 and CDR2: SGHVS and FNYEAQ. The CDR3 totals 14 residues. This CDR3 is CASSLGGVNTEAFF. CDR3 nucleotide sequence: TGTGCCAGCAGCTTAGGCGGAGTGAACACTGAAGCTTTCTTT.

This chain links TRBV27 with TRBJ2-7, with 9 bases identical to TRBD1. This CDR3 region has 16 residues. Germline-derived CDR1 and CDR2 are MNHEY and SMNVEV (reference sequence). The J segment lost 3 bases and the V segment lost 2 bases, leaving 8 bases of the junction unmatched. CDR3 residues: CASSLIGGQGVYEQYF. The DNA for the CDR3 is TGTGCCAGCAGTTTAATAGGGGGACAGGGAGTCTACGAGCAGTACTTC.

The chain recombines TRBV7-9 with TRBJ2-1; TRBD2 might be the D (5 bases). Deletions cut 5 bases from V and 5 bases from J, with 10 bases between. CDR3 length: 13 residues. CDR1 is SEHNR and CDR2 is FQNEAQ in the germline V gene (reference sequence). CDR3 loop: CASSTGIHNEQFF. CDR3 coding DNA: TGTGCCAGCAGCACCGGGATTCACAATGAGCAGTTCTTC. Using reference TRBV7-9 and TRBJ2-1 for the parts outside the CDR3, the full variable domain is DTGVSQNPRHKITKRGQNVTFRCDPISEHNRLYWYRQTLGQGPEFLTYFQNEAQLEKSRLLSDRFSAERPKGSFSTLEIQRTEQGDSAMYLCASSTGIHNEQFFGPGTRLTVL.

The V call is TRBV28, the J call TRBJ2-7; the match to TRBD1 covers 10 bases. CDR3 length equals 14 residues. Germline V gene lookup returns CDR1 MDHEN and CDR2 SYDVKM. The trim removed 2 bases at V and 5 bases at J, leaving 3 bases unmatched. Here the CDR3 reads CASSLMTGGNEQYF. The DNA for the CDR3 is TGTGCCAGCAGTTTAATGACAGGGGGCAACGAGCAGTACTTC.

The chain couples TRBV6-5 to TRBJ2-7, with D unresolved. CDR1 and CDR2 from the germline V gene are MNHEY and SVGAGI. The V and J ends lost 6 bases and 0 bases respectively, with 15 bases between them. The CDR3 covers 15 residues. CDR3 in DNA: TGTGCCAGCAGCCCCTCATTCCCCATCTCCTACGAGCAGTACTTC. It yields the protein CASSPSFPISYEQYF.

The chain is built from TRBV12-5 and TRBJ2-5; tentatively, D is TRBD1 or TRBD2 (5 bases each). The V end was cut by 7 bases, the J end by 1 base, with 13 bases between. There are 14 residues in the CDR3. Looked up from germline, CDR1 is LGHNT and CDR2 is FRNRAP. The CDR3 DNA reads as TGTGCTAGTGCTCTTGGGGGAGTCCAAGAGACCCAGTACTTC. Translation gives CASALGGVQETQYF.

This chain connects TRBV9 to TRBJ2-1; D call uncertain. Between the trimmed V and J ends, which lost 5 bases and 7 bases, there was a span of 10 bases. Per the germline V gene, CDR1 is SGDLS and CDR2 is YYNGEE. The CDR3 has 12 amino acids. The CDR3 DNA follows: TGTGCCAGCAGTTCCGGCGTGAATGAGCAGTTCTTC. This gives the protein CASSSGVNEQFF.

The rearrangement uses TRBV4-1 and TRBJ2-5; D uncertain. The CDR3 loop spans 17 amino acids. Germline V lookup: CDR1 MGHRA, CDR2 YSYEKL. V gave up 0 bases and J gave up 4 bases, with 18 bases separating them. This CDR3 is CASSQDYGDPTGETQYF. The CDR3 DNA follows: TGCGCCAGCAGCCAAGATTATGGCGACCCGACGGGAGAGACCCAGTACTTC.

This clone has a single count. Here the CDR3 reads CASSPWGTFNEKLFF. In DNA, the CDR3 is TGTGCCAGCAGCCCCTGGGGGACCTTTAATGAAAAACTGTTTTTT. The chain has TRBV28 and TRBJ1-4, with TRBD1 as a possible D gene (5 bases). CDR1 MDHEN and CDR2 SYDVKM come from the germline V gene. Trimming removed 6 bases at V and 4 bases at J, with 15 bases between. The CDR3 sequence is 15 residues long.

The chain links TRBV5-6 to TRBJ2-1; D call uncertain. The CDR3 length is 13 residues. Trimming removed 0 bases at V and 9 bases at J, with 10 bases between. Looked up from germline, CDR1 is SGHDT and CDR2 is YYEEEE. The CDR3 loop is CASSLVSDIEQFF. For the CDR3, the DNA is TGTGCCAGCAGCTTGGTTTCTGACATTGAGCAGTTCTTC.

This clone appeared once. V gene TRBV11-2 combines with J gene TRBJ2-1; D call uncertain. Trimming removed 3 bases from V and 8 bases from J, with 11 bases in between. This CDR3 is 13 amino acids long. The germline V gene encodes CDR1 SGHAT and CDR2 FQNNGV. As DNA, the CDR3 is TGTGCCAGCAGCTTTTGGGTAGACTATGAGCAGTTCTTC. Its protein product is CASSFWVDYEQFF.

This chain connects TRBV19 to TRBJ2-7; no firm D call. Germline V gene sequence: CDR1 LNHDA, CDR2 SQIVND (reference sequence). This CDR3 contains 14 residues. V gave up 6 bases and J gave up 1 base, with 13 bases separating them. In DNA form, the CDR3 reads TGTGCCAGTAGCCTGTCGGACGAGTCCTACGAGCAGTACTTC. Translating gives CASSLSDESYEQYF.

This chain uses TRBV11-2 with TRBJ2-3; D remains ambiguous. CDR3 length: 14 residues. Trimming removed 5 bases at V and 0 bases at J, with 9 bases between. Germline V gene data show CDR1 as SGHAT and CDR2 as FQNNGV. CDR3 in amino acids: CASSGVASTDTQYF. The CDR3 DNA reads as TGTGCCAGCAGCGGGGTGGCCAGCACAGATACGCAGTATTTT.